This T cell receptor (beta chain) was recovered during a study of T cell responses to AZD1222 COVID-19 vaccine. Overall study: Second-dose timings of about 4 or about 12 weeks were pooled. Study observations and caveats: Only a handful of AZD1222 recipients, six or seven in all, had baseline seropositivity. The donor cohort was predominantly white British with a female majority, and clonal diversity may have been underestimated. Among spike-specific TCRs, nearly half reportedly target unmutated variant regions.

Germline V lookup: CDR1 MDHEN, CDR2 SYDVKM. The V and J ends lost 5 bases and 1 base respectively, with 8 bases between them. The CDR3 consists of 13 residues. Some clones are missing from TCRdb's copy, which holds only in-frame ones; the method was immunoSEQ multiplex PCR. This repertoire shows roughly 130,000 clones, about 90% found once; its top ten account for approximately 5.7%. Note on this clone: What it binds is unknown.

This receptor was taken from an adult in good health. The V and J genes are TRBV28 and TRBJ1-1; D remains unclear. Sample: peripheral blood, taken on day 0 of AZD1222 vaccination. The CDR3 spells CASSATPNTEAFF. The CDR3 DNA follows: TGTGCCAGCAGTGCCACCCCGAACACTGAAGCTTTCTTT.